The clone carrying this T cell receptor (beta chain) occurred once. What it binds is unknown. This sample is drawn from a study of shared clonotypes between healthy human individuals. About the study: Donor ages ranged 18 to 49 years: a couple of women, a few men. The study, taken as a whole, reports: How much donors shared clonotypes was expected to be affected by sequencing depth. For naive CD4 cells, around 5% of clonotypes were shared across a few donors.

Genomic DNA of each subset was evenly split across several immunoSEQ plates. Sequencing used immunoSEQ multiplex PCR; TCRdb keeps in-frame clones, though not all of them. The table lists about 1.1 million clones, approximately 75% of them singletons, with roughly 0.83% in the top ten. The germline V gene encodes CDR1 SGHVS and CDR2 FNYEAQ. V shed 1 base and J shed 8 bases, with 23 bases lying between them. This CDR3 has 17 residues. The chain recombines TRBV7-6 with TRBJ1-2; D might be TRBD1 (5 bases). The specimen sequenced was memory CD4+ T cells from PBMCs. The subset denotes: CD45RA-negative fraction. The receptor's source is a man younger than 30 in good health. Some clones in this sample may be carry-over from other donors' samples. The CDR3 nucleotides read TGTGCCAGCAGCTTAGTGGAATCCACAGCAGGGTCCGGGGGCTACACCTTC. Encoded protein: CASSLVESTAGSGGYTF.